The next 29 T cell receptor beta chains were all read from a single sample in a study of blood T cell repertoires in COVID-19. Clones were sequenced by immunoSEQ multiplex PCR, and TCRdb holds only the in-frame ones, with some missing. The sample yields about 220,000 clones, 86% seen once. Sequenced: peripheral blood. These receptors all come from a woman in her 50s with COVID-19, enrolled during active disease.

This clone was picked up a small number of times. The rearrangement links TRBV6-2 or TRBV6-3 to TRBJ1-2; 10 bases match TRBD1. The CDR3 consists of 16 residues. J gave up 4 bases and V 5 bases, and 10 bases lay outside the gene matches. Germline assignment: CDR1 MNHEY and CDR2 SVGEGT. CDR3 bases: TGTGCCAGCAGTCGACCCTCGGGACAGGGGTCCTATGGCTACACCTTC. Its translation is CASSRPSGQGSYGYTF.

The genes are TRBV10-3 and TRBJ1-5; no firm D call. V was trimmed by 0 bases and J by 5 bases, leaving 8 bases between them. Looked up from germline, CDR1 is ENHRY and CDR2 is SYGVKD. This CDR3 is built from 14 residues. The CDR3 DNA reads TGTGCCATCAGTGAGTCGGACGGGGATCAGCCCCAGCATTTT. It codes for CAISESDGDQPQHF.

The chain employs TRBV11-2 and TRBJ1-1; TRBD1 is a possible D gene (5 bases). The V and J ends lost 5 bases and 10 bases respectively, with 17 bases between them. This CDR3 spans 13 amino acids. Germline V lookup: CDR1 SGHAT, CDR2 FQNNGV. The CDR3 sequence is CASSPRPGGGAFF. The DNA of the CDR3 is TGTGCCAGCAGCCCCCGGCCCGGGGGGGGAGCTTTCTTT.

V and J are TRBV6-5 and TRBJ1-1; D gene ambiguous. This CDR3 spans 14 amino acids. V gave up 6 bases and J gave up 1 base, with 12 bases separating them. The germline CDR1 and CDR2 sequences are MNHEY and SVGAGI. The CDR3 is CASSYTSRNTEAFF. The CDR3 DNA is TGTGCCAGCAGCTATACCTCTAGGAACACTGAAGCTTTCTTT.

The rearrangement links TRBV5-5 to TRBJ2-2; TRBD2 might be the D (7 bases). Trimming removed 3 bases at V and 3 bases at J, with 12 bases between. This CDR3 region has 15 residues. The germline gives CDR1 SGHKS, CDR2 YYEKEE (reference sequence). CDR3 sequence (DNA): TGTGCCAGCAGCTGGTGGGGGGGCGACACCGGGGAGCTGTTTTTT. Its translation is CASSWWGGDTGELFF.

This clone is a singleton in its sample. CDR3 DNA: TGTGCCAGCAGCTTAGTCTCCTGGGGACAGGGGGGCCCTAACACTGAAGCTTTCTTT. Amino acids: CASSLVSWGQGGPNTEAFF. The chain uses TRBV7-8 and TRBJ1-1; TRBD1 matches at 11 bases. The CDR3 runs to 19 residues. CDR1 and CDR2 (germline): SGHVS, FQNEAQ. With 1 base clipped from V and 2 bases from J, the junction kept 12 bases outside the gene matches.

The gene calls are TRBV11-2 and TRBJ1-6, with a tentative D call TRBD1 (5 bases). This CDR3 comprises 13 residues. Germline V gene data show CDR1 as SGHAT and CDR2 as FQNNGV. Between the trimmed V and J ends, which lost 0 bases and 11 bases, there was a span of 8 bases. The CDR3 reads CASSLDRGAPLHF. The CDR3 DNA is TGTGCCAGCAGCTTAGATCGGGGGGCACCCCTCCACTTT. Complete variable domain (other parts from reference TRBV11-2 and TRBJ1-6): EAGVAQSPRYKIIEKRQSVAFWCNPISGHATLYWYQQILGQGPKLLIQFQNNGVVDDSQLPKDRFSAERLKGVDSTLKIQPAKLEDSAVYLCASSLDRGAPLHFGNGTRLTVT.

The chain recombines TRBV9 with TRBJ2-3; 11 positions agree with TRBD2. This CDR3 spans 16 amino acids. V was clipped by 2 bases and J by 1 base; unmatched bases: 3. Germline V lookup: CDR1 SGDLS, CDR2 YYNGEE. The CDR3 spells CASSVTSGGRTDTQYF. DNA for the CDR3: TGTGCCAGCAGCGTTACTAGCGGGGGCCGCACAGATACGCAGTATTTT.

This CDR3 is CASSVGLQSRANEKLFF. In DNA form, the CDR3 reads TGTGCCAGCAGCGTAGGGCTCCAGTCGAGGGCTAATGAAAAACTGTTTTTT. The V gene is TRBV9, the J gene TRBJ1-4, with D uncertain. Germline CDR1 SGDLS, CDR2 YYNGEE. The V end was cut by 0 bases, the J end by 3 bases, with 15 bases between. The CDR3 contains 17 residues.

The gene calls are TRBV5-1 and TRBJ1-1, with TRBD1 matching 7 bases. With V trimmed by 4 bases and J by 0 bases, 6 bases remained unmatched. Germline V gene sequence: CDR1 SGHRS, CDR2 YFSETQ. The CDR3 covers 15 residues. DNA of the CDR3: TGCGCCAGCAGCACCGGACAGGCCTTGAACACTGAAGCTTTCTTT. Translating it yields CASSTGQALNTEAFF.

This clone was seen a handful of times. The chain employs TRBV6-5 and TRBJ2-7; 10 bases align to TRBD1. The germline gives CDR1 MNHEY, CDR2 SVGAGI. The V gene end was trimmed by 6 bases and the J gene end by 3 bases; junction bases not matched to a gene: 5. The CDR3 sequence is 14 residues long. The CDR3 DNA follows: TGTGCCAGCAGACGGACAGGGGGGTTCTACGAGCAGTACGTC. Encoded protein: CASRRTGGFYEQYV.

This chain links TRBV12-5 with TRBJ1-2; D possibly corresponds to TRBD1 (6 bases). This CDR3 has 13 residues. V was cut by 5 bases and J by 6 bases, with 13 bases left in between. Germline CDR1 reads LGHNT; CDR2 reads FRNRAP. The chain's CDR3 is CASGPQGRNGYTF. The CDR3 nucleotides are TGTGCTAGTGGTCCCCAGGGGCGGAATGGCTACACCTTC.

The J gene is TRBJ1-1, the V gene TRBV5-1, with 8 nucleotides matching TRBD1. Unmatched junction bases numbered 5, after V lost 4 bases and J lost 0 bases. This CDR3 has 15 residues. Germline V lookup: CDR1 SGHRS, CDR2 YFSETQ. The CDR3 here is CASSMGQVVNTEAFF. CDR3 bases: TGCGCCAGCAGCATGGGACAGGTAGTGAACACTGAAGCTTTCTTT.

This chain connects TRBV12-5 to TRBJ1-5, with 9 positions matching TRBD1. The CDR3 runs to 13 residues. The germline V gene has CDR1 LGHNT and CDR2 FRNRAP. After removal of 6 bases from V and 7 bases from J, the junction contained 4 bases not matched to a gene. CDR3 in amino acids: CASGPDRGQPQHF. The CDR3 DNA reads as TGTGCTAGTGGCCCGGACAGGGGACAGCCCCAGCATTTT.

The chain is built from TRBV7-9 and TRBJ1-2; D might be TRBD1 (5 bases). The CDR3 runs 15 residues. Germline CDR1 SEHNR, CDR2 FQNEAQ (reference sequence). Trimming stripped 5 bases from V and 4 bases from J, with 17 bases between. The CDR3 is CASSPISGVPYGYTF. CDR3 sequence (DNA): TGTGCCAGCAGCCCTATCTCGGGGGTCCCCTATGGCTACACCTTC.

The chain links TRBV21-1 to TRBJ1-5; TRBD1, the D gene given by the table, was not confirmed from the DNA. TRBV21-1 corresponds to a pseudogene. This CDR3 has 18 residues. CDR3 loop: CASSKGRTGKKGNQPQHF. DNA for the CDR3: TGTGCCAGCAGCAAAGGACGGACAGGGAAGAAGGGCAATCAGCCCCAGCATTTT.

This clone is a singleton in its sample. The chain has TRBV19 and TRBJ1-5, with TRBD1 matching 9 bases. Trimming removed 5 bases from V and 4 bases from J; junction bases left unmatched: 6. CDR1 and CDR2 from the germline V gene are LNHDA and SQIVND (reference sequence). The CDR3 contains 15 residues. The chain's CDR3 is CASSLGQGANQPQHF. In nucleotides, the CDR3 is TGTGCCAGTAGTCTGGGACAGGGCGCTAATCAGCCCCAGCATTTT.

The chain recombines TRBV12-3 or TRBV12-4 with TRBJ2-1; D is perhaps TRBD2 (5 bases). V was clipped by 6 bases and J by 10 bases, with 13 bases between them. The CDR3 is made up of 12 amino acids. CDR3 sequence: CASSFAGVEQFF. In nucleotides, the CDR3 is TGTGCCAGCAGCTTCGCCGGGGTGGAGCAGTTCTTC.

The rearrangement links TRBV5-4 to TRBJ2-3; possible D gene TRBD2, 5 bases. The CDR3 sequence is 14 residues long. Germline lookup yields CDR1 SGHNT and CDR2 YYREEE (reference sequence). V lost 0 bases and J lost 7, with 12 bases in between. CDR3 sequence reads: CASSLEKAGNTQYF. The CDR3 nucleotides are TGTGCCAGCAGCTTGGAAAAGGCCGGGAATACGCAGTATTTT.

V is TRBV10-3 and J is TRBJ1-6; D is unresolved. The V end lost 6 bases, the J end lost 10 bases, and 10 bases lay between the germline ends. The CDR3 length is 12 residues. CDR1 is ENHRY and CDR2 is SYGVKD in the germline V gene. CDR3 sequence (DNA): TGTGCCATCAGGGGAGTGGACTCACCCCTCCACTTT. Residues: CAIRGVDSPLHF.

DNA for the CDR3: TGTGCCTGGAGCTTAATAGCGGGGGCAGATACGCAGTATTTT. It yields the protein CAWSLIAGADTQYF. This chain links TRBV30 with TRBJ2-3; 9 nucleotides line up with TRBD2. Germline V gene data show CDR1 as GTSNPN and CDR2 as SVGIG (reference sequence). J lost 4 bases, V lost 3 bases, and 5 bases had no gene match. This CDR3 contains 14 residues.

V is TRBV7-6 and J is TRBJ2-1; 10 nucleotides align to TRBD2. The V gene end was trimmed by 2 bases and the J gene end by 9 bases; junction bases not matched to a gene: 7. Germline loops: CDR1 SGHVS, CDR2 FNYEAQ. The CDR3 totals 15 residues. This chain's CDR3 is CASSLRPSGGPEQFF. For the CDR3, the DNA is TGTGCCAGCAGCTTAAGGCCTAGCGGGGGCCCTGAGCAGTTCTTC.

Here the CDR3 reads CATSPGRGEKLFF. As DNA, the CDR3 is TGTGCCACCTCCCCCGGGAGGGGTGAAAAACTGTTTTTT. The chain couples TRBV12-3 or TRBV12-4 to TRBJ1-4; maybe TRBD1 (5 bases). V lost 10 bases and J 7 bases, leaving 16 bases between the germline ends. CDR3 size: 13 residues.

As DNA, the CDR3 is TGTGCCAGCGCCGGGACAGGCCTAGCTAACTATGGCTACACCTTC. It yields the protein CASAGTGLANYGYTF. V is TRBV19 and J is TRBJ1-2; 8 bases are shared with TRBD1. J lost 0 bases, V lost 9 bases, and 9 bases had no gene match. The CDR3 has 15 residues. CDR1 is LNHDA and CDR2 is SQIVND in the germline V gene (reference sequence).

J is TRBJ1-2 and V is TRBV6-5; D uncertain. V gave up 2 bases and J gave up 3 bases, with 13 bases separating them. The CDR3 loop spans 15 amino acids. CDR1 and CDR2 from the germline V gene are MNHEY and SVGAGI. Here the CDR3 reads CASSYEPGGYYGYTF. The CDR3 DNA sequence: TGTGCCAGCAGTTACGAGCCGGGAGGATACTATGGCTACACCTTC.

V gene TRBV7-9 combines with J gene TRBJ2-7, with unresolved D. Trimming shortened V by 5 bases and J by 5 bases, and 10 bases separated the two germline ends. This CDR3 has 12 amino acids. The germline V gene has CDR1 SEHNR and CDR2 FQNEAQ (reference sequence). The CDR3 spells CASSAISNEQYF. CDR3 bases: TGTGCCAGCAGCGCTATTTCTAACGAGCAGTACTTC. The full variable domain, with the rest looked up from reference TRBV7-9 and TRBJ2-7, is DTGVSQNPRHKITKRGQNVTFRCDPISEHNRLYWYRQTLGQGPEFLTYFQNEAQLEKSRLLSDRFSAERPKGSFSTLEIQRTEQGDSAMYLCASSAISNEQYFGPGTRLTVT.

This clone was recorded a few times. The J gene is TRBJ2-1, the V gene TRBV5-1; 8 nucleotides agree with TRBD1. Germline assignment: CDR1 SGHRS and CDR2 YFSETQ. With V trimmed by 4 bases and J by 5 bases, 5 bases remained unmatched. CDR3 length equals 14 residues. CDR3 sequence: CASSLRTGHNEQFF. The CDR3 nucleotides read TGCGCCAGCAGCCTCCGGACAGGGCACAATGAGCAGTTCTTC.

The rearrangement uses TRBV28 and TRBJ2-4, with 7 positions matching TRBD1. There are 12 residues in the CDR3. After removal of 6 bases from V and 10 bases from J, the junction contained 6 bases not matched to a gene. Germline V CDR1 and CDR2: MDHEN, SYDVKM. CDR3 residues: CASRQGWGIQYF. CDR3 sequence (DNA): TGTGCCAGCAGACAGGGGTGGGGGATTCAGTACTTC.

J is TRBJ2-7 and V is TRBV2; 7 nucleotides align to TRBD1. The CDR3 sequence is 14 residues long. The J segment lost 2 bases and the V segment lost 7 bases, leaving 8 bases of the junction unmatched. Germline V gene data show CDR1 as SNHLY and CDR2 as FYNNEI. CDR3 sequence: CASKIHRGTYEQYF. CDR3 coding DNA: TGTGCCAGCAAGATACACAGGGGAACCTACGAGCAGTACTTC.